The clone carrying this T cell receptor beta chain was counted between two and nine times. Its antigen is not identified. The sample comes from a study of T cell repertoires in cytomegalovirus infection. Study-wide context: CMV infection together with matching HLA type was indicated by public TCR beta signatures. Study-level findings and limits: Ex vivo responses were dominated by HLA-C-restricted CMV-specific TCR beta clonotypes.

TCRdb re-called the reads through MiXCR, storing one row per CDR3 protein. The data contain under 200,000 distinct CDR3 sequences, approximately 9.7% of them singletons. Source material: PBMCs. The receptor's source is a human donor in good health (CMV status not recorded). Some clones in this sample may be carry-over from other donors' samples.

CDR3 residues: CASSQGRSSGRVVGELFF. The CDR3 DNA reads as TGTGCCAGCAGCCAAGGTCGGTCTAGCGGGAGAGTGGTCGGGGAGCTGTTTTTT. The chain combines TRBV14 with TRBJ2-2; TRBD2 aligns across 10 bases. The V segment lost 1 base and the J segment 7 bases; nucleotides outside the gene matches: 12. Germline V gene sequence: CDR1 SGHDN, CDR2 FVKESK. The CDR3 consists of 18 residues.